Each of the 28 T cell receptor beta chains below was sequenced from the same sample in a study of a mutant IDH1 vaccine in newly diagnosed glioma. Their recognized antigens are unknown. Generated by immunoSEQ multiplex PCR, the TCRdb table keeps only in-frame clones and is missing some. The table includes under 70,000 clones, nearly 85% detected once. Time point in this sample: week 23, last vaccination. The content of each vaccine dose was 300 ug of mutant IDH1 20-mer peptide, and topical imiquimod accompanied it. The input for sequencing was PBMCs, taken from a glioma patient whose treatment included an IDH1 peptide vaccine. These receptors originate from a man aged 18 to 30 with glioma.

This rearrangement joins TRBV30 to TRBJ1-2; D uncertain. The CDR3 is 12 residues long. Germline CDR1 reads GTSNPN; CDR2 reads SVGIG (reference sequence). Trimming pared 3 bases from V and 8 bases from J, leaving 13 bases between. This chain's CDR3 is CAWSRQDGGYTF. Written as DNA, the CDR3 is TGTGCCTGGAGCAGGCAGGATGGCGGCTACACCTTC.

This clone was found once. The CDR3 protein is CASSEREKADGYTF. The CDR3 bases are TGTGCCAGCTCGGAGAGGGAGAAGGCGGACGGCTACACCTTC. The rearrangement uses TRBV28 and TRBJ1-2; D is unclear. CDR3 size: 14 residues. Germline-derived CDR1 and CDR2 are MDHEN and SYDVKM. V lost 8 bases and J 8 bases, leaving 21 bases between the germline ends.

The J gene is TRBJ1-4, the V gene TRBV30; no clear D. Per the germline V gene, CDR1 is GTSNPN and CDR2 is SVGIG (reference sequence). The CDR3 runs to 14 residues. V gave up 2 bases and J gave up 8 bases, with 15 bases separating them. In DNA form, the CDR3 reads TGTGCCTGGAGTCTAAAGGCCCCACGGGAAAAACTGTTTTTT. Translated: CAWSLKAPREKLFF.

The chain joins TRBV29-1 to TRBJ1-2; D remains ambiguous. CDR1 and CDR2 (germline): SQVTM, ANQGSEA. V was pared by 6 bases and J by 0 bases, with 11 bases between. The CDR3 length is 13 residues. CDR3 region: CSVHRGANYGYTF. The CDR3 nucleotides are TGCAGCGTGCACCGGGGAGCTAACTATGGCTACACCTTC. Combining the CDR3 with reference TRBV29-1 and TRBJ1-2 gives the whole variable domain SAVISQKPSRDICQRGTSLTIQCQVDSQVTMMFWYRQQPGQSLTLIATANQGSEATYESGFVIDKFPISRPNLTFSTLTVSNMSPEDSSIYLCSVHRGANYGYTFGSGTRLTVV.

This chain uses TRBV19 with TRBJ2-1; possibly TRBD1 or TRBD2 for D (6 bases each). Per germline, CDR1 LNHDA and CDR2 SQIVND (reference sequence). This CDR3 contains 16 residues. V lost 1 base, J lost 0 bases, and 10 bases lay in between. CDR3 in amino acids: CASSIVGGGSYNEQFF. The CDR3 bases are TGTGCCAGTAGTATAGTTGGAGGGGGCTCCTACAATGAGCAGTTCTTC.

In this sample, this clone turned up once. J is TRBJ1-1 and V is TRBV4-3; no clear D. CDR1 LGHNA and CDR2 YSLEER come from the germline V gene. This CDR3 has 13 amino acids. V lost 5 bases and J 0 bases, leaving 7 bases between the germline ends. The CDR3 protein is CASSGRLNTEAFF. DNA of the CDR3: TGCGCCAGCAGCGGAAGATTGAACACTGAAGCTTTCTTT.

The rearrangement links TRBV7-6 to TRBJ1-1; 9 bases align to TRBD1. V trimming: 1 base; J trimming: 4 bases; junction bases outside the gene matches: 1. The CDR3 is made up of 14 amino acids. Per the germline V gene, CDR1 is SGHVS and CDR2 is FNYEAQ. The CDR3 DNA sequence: TGTGCCAGCAGCTTAGGACAGGGGGTCACTGAAGCTTTCTTT. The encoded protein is CASSLGQGVTEAFF.

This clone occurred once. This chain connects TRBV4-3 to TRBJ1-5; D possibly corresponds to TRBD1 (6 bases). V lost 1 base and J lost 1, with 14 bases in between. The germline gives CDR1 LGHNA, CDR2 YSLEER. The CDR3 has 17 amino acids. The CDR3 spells CASSQVWGLGSNQPQHF. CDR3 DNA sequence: TGCGCCAGCAGCCAAGTGTGGGGGCTCGGGAGCAATCAGCCCCAGCATTTT.

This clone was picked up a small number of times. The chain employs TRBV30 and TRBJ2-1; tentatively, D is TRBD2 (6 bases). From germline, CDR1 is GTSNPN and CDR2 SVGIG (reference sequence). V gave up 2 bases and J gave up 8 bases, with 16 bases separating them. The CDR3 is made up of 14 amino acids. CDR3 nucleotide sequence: TGTGCCTGGAGTACAAAAACGGGGGTGGATGAGCAGTTCTTC. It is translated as CAWSTKTGVDEQFF.

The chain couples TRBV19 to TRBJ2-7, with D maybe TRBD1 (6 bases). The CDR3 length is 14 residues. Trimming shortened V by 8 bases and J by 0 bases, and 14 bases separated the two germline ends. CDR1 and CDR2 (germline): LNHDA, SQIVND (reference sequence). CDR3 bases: TGTGCCAGTTCCGGGACACTGAGCTCCTACGAGCAGTACTTC. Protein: CASSGTLSSYEQYF. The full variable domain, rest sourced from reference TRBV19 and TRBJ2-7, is DGGITQSPKYLFRKEGQNVTLSCEQNLNHDAMYWYRQDPGQGLRLIYYSQIVNDFQKGDIAEGYSVSREKKESFPLTVTSAQKNPTAFYLCASSGTLSSYEQYFGPGTRLTVT.

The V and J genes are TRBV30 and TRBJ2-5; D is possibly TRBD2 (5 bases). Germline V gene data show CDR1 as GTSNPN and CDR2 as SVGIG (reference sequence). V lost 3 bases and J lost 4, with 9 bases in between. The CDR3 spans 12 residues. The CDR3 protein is CAWSRLAETQYF. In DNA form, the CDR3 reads TGTGCCTGGAGCCGTCTAGCAGAGACCCAGTACTTC.

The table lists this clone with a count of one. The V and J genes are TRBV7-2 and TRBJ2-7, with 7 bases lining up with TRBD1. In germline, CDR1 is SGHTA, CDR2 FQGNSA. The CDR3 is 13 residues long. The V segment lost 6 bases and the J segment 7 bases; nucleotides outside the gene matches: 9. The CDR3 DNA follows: TGTGCCAGCAGAACCGGGACAGTGGGGGAGCAGTACTTC. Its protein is CASRTGTVGEQYF.

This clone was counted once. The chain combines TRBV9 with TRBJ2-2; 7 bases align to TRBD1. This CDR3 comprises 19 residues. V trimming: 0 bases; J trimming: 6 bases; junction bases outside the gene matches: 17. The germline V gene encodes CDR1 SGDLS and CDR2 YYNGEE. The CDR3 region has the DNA TGTGCCAGCAGCGTAGGATACGTTCTGGGACAGAGGTATCCCGGGGAGCTGTTTTTT. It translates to CASSVGYVLGQRYPGELFF. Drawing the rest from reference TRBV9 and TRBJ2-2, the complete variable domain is DSGVTQTPKHLITATGQRVTLRCSPRSGDLSVYWYQQSLDQGLQFLIQYYNGEERAKGNILERFSAQQFPDLHSELNLSSLELGDSALYFCASSVGYVLGQRYPGELFFGEGSRLTVL.

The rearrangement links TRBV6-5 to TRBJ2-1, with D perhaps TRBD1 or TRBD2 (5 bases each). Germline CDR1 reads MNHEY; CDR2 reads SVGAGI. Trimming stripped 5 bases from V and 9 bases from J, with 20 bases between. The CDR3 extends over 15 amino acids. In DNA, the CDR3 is TGTGCCAGCAGTCCGGGGCTGATAGCGAAAGTTGAGCAGTTCTTC. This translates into CASSPGLIAKVEQFF.

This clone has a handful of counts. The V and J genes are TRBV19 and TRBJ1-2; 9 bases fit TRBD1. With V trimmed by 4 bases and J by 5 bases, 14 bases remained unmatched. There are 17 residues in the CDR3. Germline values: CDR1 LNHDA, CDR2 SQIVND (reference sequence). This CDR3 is CASSNPGQGQRTYGYTF. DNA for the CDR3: TGTGCCAGTAGTAATCCGGGACAGGGACAAAGAACATATGGCTACACCTTC.

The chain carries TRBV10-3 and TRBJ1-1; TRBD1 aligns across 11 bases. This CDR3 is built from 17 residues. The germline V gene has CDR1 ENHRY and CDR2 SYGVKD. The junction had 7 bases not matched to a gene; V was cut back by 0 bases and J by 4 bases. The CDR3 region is CAISESGQGASGTEAFF. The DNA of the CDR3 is TGTGCCATCAGTGAGTCTGGACAGGGGGCTTCGGGCACTGAAGCTTTCTTT.

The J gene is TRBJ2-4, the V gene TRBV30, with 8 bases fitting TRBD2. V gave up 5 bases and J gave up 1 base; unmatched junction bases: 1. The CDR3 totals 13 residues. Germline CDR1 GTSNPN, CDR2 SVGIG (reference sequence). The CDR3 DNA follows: TGTGCCTGGTCTAGCGGGGCCAAAAACATTCAGTACTTC. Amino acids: CAWSSGAKNIQYF.

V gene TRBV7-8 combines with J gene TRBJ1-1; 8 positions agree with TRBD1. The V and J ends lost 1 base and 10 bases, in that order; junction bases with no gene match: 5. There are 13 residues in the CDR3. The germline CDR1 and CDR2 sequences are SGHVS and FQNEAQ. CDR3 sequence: CASSLGMDRVAFF. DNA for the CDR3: TGTGCCAGCAGCTTAGGAATGGACAGGGTAGCTTTCTTT.

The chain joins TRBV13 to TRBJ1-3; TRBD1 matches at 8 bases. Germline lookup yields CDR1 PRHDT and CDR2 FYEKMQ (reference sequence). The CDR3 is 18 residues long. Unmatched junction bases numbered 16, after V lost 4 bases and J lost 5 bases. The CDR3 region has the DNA TGTGCCAGCAGCTGGGGACAGGTCCGGAACCCACCTAGAAACACCATATATTTT. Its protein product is CASSWGQVRNPPRNTIYF.

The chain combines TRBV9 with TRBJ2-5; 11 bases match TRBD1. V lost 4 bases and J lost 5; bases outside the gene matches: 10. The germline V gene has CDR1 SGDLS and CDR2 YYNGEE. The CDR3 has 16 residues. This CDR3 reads CASSRAGTGGYETQYF. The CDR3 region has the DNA TGTGCCAGCAGCCGAGCCGGGACAGGGGGTTACGAGACCCAGTACTTC. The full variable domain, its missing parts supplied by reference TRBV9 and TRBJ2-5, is DSGVTQTPKHLITATGQRVTLRCSPRSGDLSVYWYQQSLDQGLQFLIQYYNGEERAKGNILERFSAQQFPDLHSELNLSSLELGDSALYFCASSRAGTGGYETQYFGPGTRLLVL.

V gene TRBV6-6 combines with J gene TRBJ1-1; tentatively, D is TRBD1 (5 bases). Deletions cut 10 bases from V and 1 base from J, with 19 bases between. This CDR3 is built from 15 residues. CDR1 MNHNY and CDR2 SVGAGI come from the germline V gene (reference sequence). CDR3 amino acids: CATSGRGPTNTEAFF. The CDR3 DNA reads TGTGCCACCTCCGGGAGGGGACCCACGAACACTGAAGCTTTCTTT.

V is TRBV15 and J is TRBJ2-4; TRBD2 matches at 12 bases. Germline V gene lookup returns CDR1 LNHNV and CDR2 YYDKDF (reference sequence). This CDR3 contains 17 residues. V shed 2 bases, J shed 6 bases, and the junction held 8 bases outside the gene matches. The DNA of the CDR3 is TGTGCCACCAGCAGACCGTCTAGCGGGGGGGCCCTAAACATTCAGTACTTC. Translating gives CATSRPSSGGALNIQYF.

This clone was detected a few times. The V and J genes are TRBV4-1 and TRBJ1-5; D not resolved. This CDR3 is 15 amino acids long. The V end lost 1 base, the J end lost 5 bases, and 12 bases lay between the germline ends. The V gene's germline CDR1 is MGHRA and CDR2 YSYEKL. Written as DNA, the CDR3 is TGCGCCAGCAGCCAAGGCGCATCCTTTGATCAGCCCCAGCATTTT. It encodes CASSQGASFDQPQHF.

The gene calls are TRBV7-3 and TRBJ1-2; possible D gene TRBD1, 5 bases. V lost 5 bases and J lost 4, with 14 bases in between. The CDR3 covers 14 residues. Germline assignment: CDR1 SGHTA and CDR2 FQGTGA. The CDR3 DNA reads TGTGCCAGCAGCCACGGCGGGGCTGGCTATGGCTACACCTTC. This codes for CASSHGGAGYGYTF.

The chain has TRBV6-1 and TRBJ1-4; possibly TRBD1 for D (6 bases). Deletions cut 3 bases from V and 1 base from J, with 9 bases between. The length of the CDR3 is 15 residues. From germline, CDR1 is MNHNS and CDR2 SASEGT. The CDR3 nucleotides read TGTGCCAGCAGTGAGCTCAGGGGAACTAATGAAAAACTGTTTTTT. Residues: CASSELRGTNEKLFF.

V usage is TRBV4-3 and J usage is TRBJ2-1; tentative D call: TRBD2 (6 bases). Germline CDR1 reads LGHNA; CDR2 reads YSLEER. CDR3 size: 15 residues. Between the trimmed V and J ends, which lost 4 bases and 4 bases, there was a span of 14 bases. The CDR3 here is CASSPDYGLYNEQFF. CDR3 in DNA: TGCGCCAGCAGCCCGGACTATGGACTTTACAATGAGCAGTTCTTC.

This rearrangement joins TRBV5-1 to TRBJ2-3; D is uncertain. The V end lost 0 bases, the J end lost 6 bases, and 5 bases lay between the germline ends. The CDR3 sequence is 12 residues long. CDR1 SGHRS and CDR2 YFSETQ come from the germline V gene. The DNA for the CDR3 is TGCGCCAGCAGCTTGGTCTCTGATACGCAGTATTTT. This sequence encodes CASSLVSDTQYF.

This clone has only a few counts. Here the CDR3 DNA reads TGTGCCAGCAGCCAATCGGGAGTTAACTATGGCTACACCTTC. Translating it yields CASSQSGVNYGYTF. V usage is TRBV4-2 and J usage is TRBJ1-2; no firm D call. The CDR3 is 14 amino acids. Trimming removed 2 bases at V and 1 base at J, with 8 bases between. The germline gives CDR1 LGHNA, CDR2 YNFKEQ.